The next 30 T cell receptor beta chains were all read from a single sample in a study of T cell repertoires in cytomegalovirus infection. TCRdb re-called the reads with MiXCR, one entry per CDR3 protein. In the table there are about 150,000 distinct CDR3 sequences, roughly a quarter of which are singletons. The source material was PBMCs. Every receptor here comes from a human donor in good health (CMV status not recorded). Some clones in this sample may be carry-over from other donors' samples.

At least ten counts were recorded for this clonotype. CDR3 in amino acids: CASRFSGTEAFF. CDR3 bases: TGTGCCAGCCGATTCAGTGGAACTGAAGCTTTCTTT. The rearrangement links TRBV12-3 or TRBV12-4 to TRBJ1-1; no definite D call. CDR3 size: 12 residues. Trimming removed 8 bases at V and 5 bases at J, with 12 bases between.

This clonotype was counted ten times or more. The rearrangement links TRBV7-8 to TRBJ2-7; 11 bases are a match to TRBD1. The CDR3 runs 16 residues. With 5 bases clipped from V and 4 bases from J, the junction kept 10 bases outside the gene matches. The V gene's germline CDR1 is SGHVS and CDR2 FQNEAQ. The CDR3 coding sequence is TGTGCCAGCAGCCCCCGGGCGGGACAGGGGGGATACGAGCAGTACTTC. Protein: CASSPRAGQGGYEQYF.

This clonotype was observed a few times. The rearrangement uses TRBV18 and TRBJ1-1; 7 nucleotides agree with TRBD1. The ends lost 8 bases at V and 1 base at J; junction bases unmatched: 13. CDR1 and CDR2 from the germline V gene are KGHSH and LQKENI. The CDR3 is made up of 16 amino acids. The CDR3 nucleotides read TGTGCCAGCACATCAGCACCCGGGACAGCGAACACTGAAGCTTTCTTT. Protein product: CASTSAPGTANTEAFF.

The rearrangement joins TRBV12-3 or TRBV12-4 to TRBJ2-7; 7 bases fit TRBD1. This CDR3 comprises 13 residues. Losses at the gene ends were 9 bases for V and 4 bases for J; bases not matched to a gene: 9. CDR3 bases: TGTGCCAGTGGGGGACAGACTTTATACGAGCAGTACTTC. It encodes CASGGQTLYEQYF.

The chain recombines TRBV7-9 with TRBJ2-1, with D possibly being TRBD2 (6 bases). Trimming pared 5 bases from V and 0 bases from J, leaving 11 bases between. The CDR3 consists of 15 residues. The germline gives CDR1 SEHNR, CDR2 FQNEAQ (reference sequence). CDR3 sequence: CASSPRLDSYNEQFF. CDR3 sequence (DNA): TGTGCCAGCAGCCCCCGACTAGACTCCTACAATGAGCAGTTCTTC.

There are a few counts of this clonotype. V and J are TRBV7-3 and TRBJ2-3, with no clear D. This CDR3 comprises 14 residues. Germline CDR1 SGHTA, CDR2 FQGTGA. V was clipped by 5 bases and J by 1 base, with 10 bases between them. CDR3 in amino acids: CASSPQYGTDTQYF. Written as DNA, the CDR3 is TGTGCCAGCAGCCCGCAATACGGCACAGATACGCAGTATTTT.

The CDR3 reads CASSYTIRTGAREAFF. CDR3 nucleotides: TGTGCCAGCAGTTACACTATTCGGACAGGGGCGCGTGAAGCTTTCTTT. The genes are TRBV6-2 or TRBV6-3 and TRBJ1-1; 9 bases match TRBD1. V lost 2 bases, J lost 7 bases, and 11 bases stayed unmatched. The V gene's germline CDR1 is MNHEY and CDR2 SVGEGT. The CDR3 totals 16 residues.

About this clonotype: A much larger clonotype is one base distant, so this may be a read error. The chain carries TRBV20-1 and TRBJ2-3, with 10 bases fitting TRBD2. CDR1 DFQATT and CDR2 SNEGSKA come from the germline V gene (reference sequence). The CDR3 runs 15 residues. The CDR3 coding sequence is TGCCGTGCTAGAGAGCCTAGCGGGAGTGGATATACGCAGTATTTT. It encodes CRAREPSGSGYTQYF.

The chain combines TRBV15 with TRBJ1-2; unclear D gene. Deletions cut 3 bases from V and 6 bases from J, with 17 bases between. Germline loops: CDR1 LNHNV, CDR2 YYDKDF (reference sequence). CDR3 size: 15 residues. The CDR3 DNA reads TGTGCCACCAGCAGTCAGCAAGGCAGTACCGATGGCTACACCTTC. Protein sequence: CATSSQQGSTDGYTF. Variable domain in full (rest from reference TRBV15 and TRBJ1-2): DAMVIQNPRYQVTQFGKPVTLSCSQTLNHNVMYWYQQKSSQAPKLLFHYYDKDFNNEADTPDNFQSRRPNTSFCFLDIRSPGLGDTAMYLCATSSQQGSTDGYTFGSGTRLTVV.

The rearrangement joins TRBV28 to TRBJ1-3; D ambiguous. V dropped 7 bases and J dropped 0 bases, with 13 bases sitting between them. The CDR3 has 15 amino acids. Looked up from germline, CDR1 is MDHEN and CDR2 is SYDVKM. The CDR3 DNA reads TGTGCCAGCAAGGTGATGGGGAGCTCTGGAAACACCATATATTTT. This gives the protein CASKVMGSSGNTIYF. Using reference TRBV28 and TRBJ1-3 for the parts outside the CDR3, the full variable domain is DVKVTQSSRYLVKRTGEKVFLECVQDMDHENMFWYRQDPGLGLRLIYFSYDVKMKEKGDIPEGYSVSREKKERFSLILESASTNQTSMYLCASKVMGSSGNTIYFGEGSWLTVV.

The CDR3: CASSEVGYQETQYF. The CDR3 nucleotides read TGTGCCAGCAGTGAAGTTGGCTACCAAGAGACCCAGTACTTC. The chain has TRBV6-1 and TRBJ2-5, with D unclear. CDR3 length equals 14 residues. Germline assignment: CDR1 MNHNS and CDR2 SASEGT. V was clipped by 1 base and J by 0 bases, with 6 bases between them.

The chain links TRBV10-3 to TRBJ2-1; 10 bases match TRBD2. The CDR3 runs 14 residues. Germline V gives CDR1 ENHRY, CDR2 SYGVKD. J was trimmed by 5 bases and V by 10 bases; bases with no gene match: 8. CDR3 nucleotides: TGTGCCACTGCCGGGACTAGCGTCGACAATGAGCAGTTCTTC. This codes for CATAGTSVDNEQFF.

V and J are TRBV28 and TRBJ1-1; 7 bases fit TRBD1. The germline CDR1 and CDR2 sequences are MDHEN and SYDVKM. The CDR3 totals 14 residues. V trimming: 2 bases; J trimming: 5 bases; junction bases outside the gene matches: 5. The chain's CDR3 is CASSLRQGGTEAFF. CDR3 bases: TGTGCCAGCAGTTTACGCCAGGGGGGGACTGAAGCTTTCTTT. The whole variable domain, remainder taken from reference TRBV28 and TRBJ1-1, is DVKVTQSSRYLVKRTGEKVFLECVQDMDHENMFWYRQDPGLGLRLIYFSYDVKMKEKGDIPEGYSVSREKKERFSLILESASTNQTSMYLCASSLRQGGTEAFFGQGTRLTVV.

This clonotype was counted between two and nine times. With a much larger clone just one base away, this may be a read error. The V gene is TRBV7-2, the J gene TRBJ2-1; possibly TRBD1 for D (10 bases). V was shortened by 5 bases and J by 7 bases, with 21 bases between the two germline ends. This CDR3 comprises 16 residues. Germline lookup yields CDR1 SGHTA and CDR2 FQGNSA. In DNA, the CDR3 is TGTGCCAGCAGCGTAGACAGGGGGCGGGGGGGGAATGAGCAGTTCTTC. Encoded protein: CASSVDRGRGGNEQFF.

The rearrangement uses TRBV19 and TRBJ1-5; a weak D match, TRBD1 (6 bases). The CDR3 has 15 residues. The V gene lost 6 bases and the J gene lost 9 bases, with 21 bases spanning the gap. In germline, CDR1 is LNHDA, CDR2 SQIVND (reference sequence). As DNA, the CDR3 is TGTGCCAGTAGGGGAAAACGGACAGTAGAGTCGCCCCAGCATTTT. Its protein is CASRGKRTVESPQHF.

This chain connects TRBV20-1 to TRBJ2-2; 13 bases match TRBD2. The trim removed 6 bases at V and 4 bases at J, leaving 8 bases unmatched. The CDR3 covers 16 residues. Germline values: CDR1 DFQATT, CDR2 SNEGSKA (reference sequence). DNA of the CDR3: TGCAGTGCGGAGGGACTAGCGGGGAGTGGCACCGGGGAGCTGTTTTTT. Translating gives CSAEGLAGSGTGELFF.

The V and J genes are TRBV20-1 and TRBJ2-7; weak D call: TRBD1 (8 bases). The CDR3 extends over 14 amino acids. Trimming removed 2 bases at V and 3 bases at J, with 14 bases between. Per the germline V gene, CDR1 is DFQATT and CDR2 is SNEGSKA (reference sequence). CDR3 bases: TGCAGTGCTAGACCGTACAGGGGGGGCTACGAGCAGTACTTC. Protein sequence: CSARPYRGGYEQYF.

This clonotype was counted ten times or more. The chain's CDR3 is CASWGLQSTDTQYF. CDR3 coding DNA: TGTGCCAGCTGGGGGCTCCAGAGCACAGATACGCAGTATTTT. J is TRBJ2-3 and V is TRBV28; perhaps TRBD1 as D (6 bases). The CDR3 sequence is 14 residues long. Germline loops: CDR1 MDHEN, CDR2 SYDVKM. Trimming shortened V by 8 bases and J by 0 bases, and 12 bases separated the two germline ends.

The V call is TRBV6-8, the J call TRBJ1-2; 8 bases match TRBD1. Germline V CDR1 and CDR2: MNHGY, SAAAGT. The CDR3 runs to 15 residues. V was clipped by 7 bases and J by 0 bases; unmatched bases: 7. CDR3 in amino acids: CASTMRQGTNYGYTF. DNA for the CDR3: TGTGCCAGCACGATGCGACAGGGGACTAACTATGGCTACACCTTC.

This clonotype was observed a handful of times. The rearrangement links TRBV12-3 or TRBV12-4 to TRBJ1-5, with unresolved D. The germline V and J ends were trimmed by 3 bases and 5 bases, with 8 bases remaining between them. The CDR3 totals 13 residues. The CDR3 sequence: CASSLAGHQPQHF. The CDR3 nucleotides read TGTGCCAGCAGTTTGGCAGGACATCAGCCCCAGCATTTT.

This sequence joins TRBV28 and TRBJ1-2; TRBD1 is a possible D gene (6 bases). Trimming removed 3 bases from V and 7 bases from J, with 18 bases in between. Per the germline V gene, CDR1 is MDHEN and CDR2 is SYDVKM. This CDR3 comprises 15 residues. CDR3 DNA sequence: TGTGCCAGCAGTTTTGGTACAGGGCCACTCCTTGGCTACACCTTC. As protein: CASSFGTGPLLGYTF.

The CDR3 region has the DNA TGTGCCTGGAGTGGGGGGGGTGATCAGCCCCAGCATTTT. Protein: CAWSGGGDQPQHF. The V and J genes are TRBV30 and TRBJ1-5, with D tentatively TRBD1 (5 bases). The CDR3 totals 13 residues. V lost 1 base to trimming and J lost 5 bases, with 9 bases between them. The germline V gene encodes CDR1 GTSNPN and CDR2 SVGIG (reference sequence). The entire variable domain, with the rest obtained from reference TRBV30 and TRBJ1-5, is as follows: SQTIHQWPATLVQPVGSPLSLECTVEGTSNPNLYWYRQAAGRGLQLLFYSVGIGQISSEVPQNLSASRPQDRQFILSSKKLLLSDSGFYLCAWSGGGDQPQHFGDGTRLSIL.

The V gene is TRBV7-6, the J gene TRBJ2-7; D is ambiguous. Germline assignment: CDR1 SGHVS and CDR2 FNYEAQ. Deletions cut 1 base from V and 3 bases from J, with 10 bases between. This CDR3 has 14 amino acids. CDR3 DNA: TGTGCCAGCAGCTTAGAGTTGCCCTTCTACGAGCAGTACTTC. Amino acid sequence: CASSLELPFYEQYF.

This clonotype has ten or more counts. This chain uses TRBV6-5 with TRBJ1-2, with D hard to call. The CDR3 spans 14 residues. Trimming removed 2 bases from V and 9 bases from J, with 16 bases in between. Germline V gene data show CDR1 as MNHEY and CDR2 as SVGAGI. DNA of the CDR3: TGTGCCAGCAGTTACACCAGCCTTAGCGATCGCTACACCTTC. Protein: CASSYTSLSDRYTF.

This clonotype has only a few counts. The chain links TRBV11-3 to TRBJ2-3, with a possible D match to TRBD2 (6 bases). V was shortened by 1 base and J by 6 bases, with 23 bases between the two germline ends. This CDR3 comprises 18 residues. Germline V CDR1 and CDR2: SGHNT, YENEEA. The CDR3, as DNA: TGTGCCAGCAGCTTAGGAACATTTGGAACGGGAGAACCCGATACGCAGTATTTT. Translated: CASSLGTFGTGEPDTQYF.

This clonotype was observed a handful of times. The chain joins TRBV7-9 to TRBJ1-2; tentative D call: TRBD1 (5 bases). Between the trimmed V and J ends, which lost 5 bases and 4 bases, there was a span of 11 bases. In germline, CDR1 is SEHNR, CDR2 FQNEAQ (reference sequence). The CDR3 spans 13 residues. CDR3 region: CASSAGTVYGYTF. The CDR3 DNA reads as TGTGCCAGCAGCGCCGGGACGGTCTATGGCTACACCTTC.

The chain uses TRBV15 and TRBJ1-1; a possible D gene is TRBD1 (6 bases). The germline gives CDR1 LNHNV, CDR2 YYDKDF (reference sequence). Trimming removed 0 bases from V and 8 bases from J, with 10 bases in between. This CDR3 is 13 amino acids long. The CDR3 nucleotides are TGTGCCACCAGCAGAGATGGGGGCAGGGAAGCTTTCTTT. Its translation: CATSRDGGREAFF.

In this sample, this clonotype turned up many times. The rearrangement uses TRBV7-9 and TRBJ2-7; 8 bases map to TRBD2. The CDR3 covers 14 residues. Trimming cost V 5 bases and J 1 base; bases outside gene matches: 4. Germline assignment: CDR1 SEHNR and CDR2 FQNEAQ (reference sequence). CDR3 coding DNA: TGTGCCAGCAGCCTCGGCGGGGGGTCCTACGAGCAGTACTTC. Translated: CASSLGGGSYEQYF.

The V and J genes are TRBV7-2 and TRBJ2-6; D is unresolved. Germline CDR1 SGHTA, CDR2 FQGNSA. This CDR3 comprises 13 residues. V lost 2 bases and J lost 2, with 1 base in between. CDR3 residues: CASSLTGANVLTF. The CDR3 nucleotides are TGTGCCAGCAGCTTAACTGGGGCCAACGTCCTGACTTTC.

The chain combines TRBV5-1 with TRBJ1-1; maybe TRBD1 (6 bases). The CDR3 extends over 17 amino acids. The V end lost 4 bases, the J end lost 3 bases, and 22 bases lay between the germline ends. Germline V gene sequence: CDR1 SGHRS, CDR2 YFSETQ. The CDR3 nucleotides are TGCGCCAGCAGCCAGCGTGGGGGCGGACTAAGGGACACTGAAGCTTTCTTT. The encoded protein is CASSQRGGGLRDTEAFF. Together with reference TRBV5-1 and TRBJ1-1, the CDR3 gives the full variable domain: KAGVTQTPRYLIKTRGQQVTLSCSPISGHRSVSWYQQTPGQGLQFLFEYFSETQRNKGNFPGRFSGRQFSNSRSEMNVSTLELGDSALYLCASSQRGGGLRDTEAFFGQGTRLTVV.